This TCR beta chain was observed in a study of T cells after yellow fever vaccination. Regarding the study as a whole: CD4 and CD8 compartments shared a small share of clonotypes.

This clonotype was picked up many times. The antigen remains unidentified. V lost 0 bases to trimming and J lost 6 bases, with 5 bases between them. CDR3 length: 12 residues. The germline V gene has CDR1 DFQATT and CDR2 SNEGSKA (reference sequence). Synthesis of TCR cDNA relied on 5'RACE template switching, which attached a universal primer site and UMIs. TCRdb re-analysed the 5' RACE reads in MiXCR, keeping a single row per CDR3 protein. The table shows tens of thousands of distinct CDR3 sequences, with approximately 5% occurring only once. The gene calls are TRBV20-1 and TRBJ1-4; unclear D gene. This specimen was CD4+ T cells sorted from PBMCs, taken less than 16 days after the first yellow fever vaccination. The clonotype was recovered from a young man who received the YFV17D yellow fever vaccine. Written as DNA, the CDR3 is TGCAGTGCTAGAGATTTCGATGAAAAACTGTTTTTT. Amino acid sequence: CSARDFDEKLFF.